Below are 22 T cell receptor beta chains sequenced from a single sample in a study of CD8 T cells in Susac syndrome. Random hexamers were used to reverse transcribe roughly 0.5 to 1 ug of RNA. TCRdb re-analysed the immunoSEQ multiplex PCR reads in MiXCR, keeping a single row per CDR3 protein. Of more than 75,000 distinct CDR3 sequences listed, approximately 94% are singletons. The sample was CD8+ T cells from PBMCs. These receptors came from a human donor in good health.

The gene calls are TRBV20-1 and TRBJ2-1; a weak D match, TRBD2 (6 bases). From germline, CDR1 is DFQATT and CDR2 SNEGSKA (reference sequence). The CDR3 extends over 17 amino acids. Trimming removed 0 bases at V and 0 bases at J, with 15 bases between. CDR3: CSARDYQRASSYNEQFF. CDR3 nucleotides: TGCAGTGCTAGAGATTATCAGCGGGCCAGCTCCTACAATGAGCAGTTCTTC.

The chain employs TRBV7-9 and TRBJ2-7; TRBD2 matches at 12 bases. CDR3 length equals 16 residues. CDR1 is SEHNR and CDR2 is FQNEAQ in the germline V gene (reference sequence). With V trimmed by 3 bases and J by 5 bases, 8 bases remained unmatched. The CDR3 region has the DNA TGTGCCAGCAGCTTCCTAGCGGGAGGGCCTCTTAACGAGCAGTACGTC. The encoded protein is CASSFLAGGPLNEQYV.

The chain links TRBV29-1 to TRBJ2-3; 8 nucleotides align to TRBD1. The CDR3 sequence is 16 residues long. V shed 0 bases and J 2 bases; nucleotides not matched to a gene: 7. Per germline, CDR1 SQVTM and CDR2 ANQGSEA. CDR3 nucleotide sequence: TGCAGCGTTGAAGACCCGACAGGGGTTCTCACAGATACGCAGTATTTT. Its protein product is CSVEDPTGVLTDTQYF.

The chain recombines TRBV25-1 with TRBJ1-5; the D is unclear. The V gene's germline CDR1 is MGHDK and CDR2 SYGVNS. The CDR3 is made up of 14 amino acids. The V end was cut by 4 bases, the J end by 5 bases, with 12 bases between. CDR3 in amino acids: CASSGGTVYQPQHF. CDR3 DNA: TGTGCCAGCAGTGGAGGCACGGTGTATCAGCCCCAGCATTTT.

In this sample, this clonotype turned up once. The chain combines TRBV7-2 with TRBJ1-1, with 9 nucleotides matching TRBD1. V dropped 5 bases and J dropped 3; count of bases not matched to a gene: 7. CDR3 length: 15 residues. Germline V lookup: CDR1 SGHTA, CDR2 FQGNSA. In DNA, the CDR3 is TGTGCCAGCAGCGCCCACAGGGGGCCGGACACTGAAGCTTTCTTT. Translated: CASSAHRGPDTEAFF.

CDR3: CASSLVQGAKNNEQFF. Here the CDR3 DNA reads TGCGCCAGCAGCTTGGTGCAGGGGGCAAAGAACAATGAGCAGTTCTTC. The chain employs TRBV5-1 and TRBJ2-1; TRBD1 agrees at 8 bases. Per germline, CDR1 SGHRS and CDR2 YFSETQ. There are 16 residues in the CDR3. Germline trimming cut 0 bases from V and 5 bases from J; bases unmatched to any gene: 7.

The V and J genes are TRBV29-1 and TRBJ2-7, with D possibly matching TRBD2 (6 bases). Trimming left V 4 bases short and J 0 bases short, with 19 bases between. The CDR3 totals 16 residues. CDR1 is SQVTM, CDR2 ANQGSEA, per germline. CDR3 bases: TGCAGCGTTGTGGAAGTGCGGGACTTCCGCTCCTACGAGCAGTACTTC. This translates into CSVVEVRDFRSYEQYF.

The chain uses TRBV5-1 and TRBJ2-1; D call uncertain. Germline CDR1 is SGHRS and CDR2 is YFSETQ. V lost 4 bases and J 8 bases, leaving 13 bases between the germline ends. This CDR3 has 13 residues. CDR3 sequence (DNA): TGCGCCAGCAGCCTACGGACGCCCGATGAGCAGTTCTTC. Translated: CASSLRTPDEQFF.

The chain uses TRBV4-1 and TRBJ1-4; D is undetermined. The CDR3 is 15 amino acids. Deletions cut 1 base from V and 0 bases from J, with 6 bases between. Germline CDR1 and CDR2: MGHRA and YSYEKL. CDR3 sequence: CASSQVTATNEKLFF. In DNA form, the CDR3 reads TGCGCCAGCAGCCAAGTCACAGCAACTAATGAAAAACTGTTTTTT.

The chain carries TRBV11-2 and TRBJ1-1; D possibly corresponds to TRBD1 (5 bases). Germline V gene data show CDR1 as SGHAT and CDR2 as FQNNGV. The ends were cut back, 0 bases at V and 3 bases at J, with 8 bases in the middle. The CDR3 runs to 14 residues. CDR3 sequence reads: CASSLDWGDTEAFF. CDR3 coding DNA: TGTGCCAGCAGCTTAGATTGGGGGGACACTGAAGCTTTCTTT.

The rearrangement joins TRBV30 to TRBJ2-1; 7 bases are a match to TRBD2. The CDR3 is 10 residues long. Losses at the gene ends were 8 bases for V and 10 bases for J; bases not matched to a gene: 5. In germline, CDR1 is GTSNPN, CDR2 SVGIG (reference sequence). The CDR3 is CAEGLREQFF. The DNA for the CDR3 is TGTGCCGAGGGACTACGGGAGCAGTTCTTC. The variable domain in full, with the rest retrieved from reference TRBV30 and TRBJ2-1, is SQTIHQWPATLVQPVGSPLSLECTVEGTSNPNLYWYRQAAGRGLQLLFYSVGIGQISSEVPQNLSASRPQDRQFILSSKKLLLSDSGFYLCAEGLREQFFGPGTRLTVL.

This clonotype was counted only a few times. This chain joins TRBV20-1 and TRBJ2-1, with D possibly TRBD1 on 5 matching bases. This CDR3 has 14 residues. V dropped 3 bases and J dropped 6 bases, with 15 bases sitting between them. Germline V gene lookup returns CDR1 DFQATT and CDR2 SNEGSKA (reference sequence). The CDR3 protein is CSARLVGQGNEQFF. Written as DNA, the CDR3 is TGCAGTGCTAGGCTAGTCGGTCAGGGCAATGAGCAGTTCTTC.

The V and J genes are TRBV27 and TRBJ1-1; 8 bases map to TRBD1. This CDR3 region has 16 residues. Germline values: CDR1 MNHEY, CDR2 SMNVEV (reference sequence). V was pared by 3 bases and J by 4 bases, with 10 bases of the junction left unmatched. The CDR3 loop reads CASSFSQGEVSTEAFF. The CDR3 region has the DNA TGTGCCAGCAGTTTTTCACAGGGGGAGGTAAGCACTGAAGCTTTCTTT.

The genes are TRBV5-6 and TRBJ2-3; 9 nucleotides match TRBD2. There are 20 residues in the CDR3. J gave up 1 base and V 0 bases, and 15 bases lay outside the gene matches. Germline V gene lookup returns CDR1 SGHDT and CDR2 YYEEEE. CDR3 sequence: CASSLAWSPSGDEGTDTQYF. The DNA of the CDR3 is TGTGCCAGCAGCTTGGCTTGGTCTCCTAGCGGGGATGAGGGCACAGATACGCAGTATTTT.

This chain connects TRBV7-9 to TRBJ2-5, with a possible D match to TRBD1 (5 bases). The CDR3 totals 14 residues. CDR1 is SEHNR and CDR2 is FQNEAQ in the germline V gene (reference sequence). V lost 4 bases to trimming and J lost 2 bases, with 11 bases between them. The CDR3 here is CASSSGQTQETQYF. As DNA, the CDR3 is TGTGCCAGCAGCTCCGGACAAACTCAAGAGACCCAGTACTTC.

The rearrangement joins TRBV9 to TRBJ2-1, with 9 bases matching TRBD2. The CDR3 loop spans 16 amino acids. Germline trimming cut 1 base from V and 5 bases from J; bases unmatched to any gene: 7. Germline-derived CDR1 and CDR2 are SGDLS and YYNGEE. CDR3 sequence (DNA): TGTGCCAGCAGCGTATTCCGCGGGAGGGACGACAATGAGCAGTTCTTC. Translation gives CASSVFRGRDDNEQFF.

The chain has TRBV19 and TRBJ2-4; no clear D. CDR1 and CDR2 (germline): LNHDA, SQIVND (reference sequence). The ends were cut back, 5 bases at V and 1 base at J, with 12 bases in the middle. This CDR3 spans 15 amino acids. CDR3 nucleotide sequence: TGTGCCAGTAGTTCACATAAGGGTGCCAAAAACATTCAGTACTTC. It is translated as CASSSHKGAKNIQYF.

The chain recombines TRBV10-2 with TRBJ1-2, with a possible D match to TRBD1 (5 bases). There are 13 residues in the CDR3. Germline CDR1 is WSHSY and CDR2 is SAAADI. V was trimmed by 6 bases and J by 4 bases, leaving 12 bases between them. CDR3 DNA sequence: TGCGCCAGCAGCCGGGACTCATCCTATGGCTACACCTTC. As protein: CASSRDSSYGYTF.

This chain connects TRBV5-6 to TRBJ2-7; 9 positions agree with TRBD2. The CDR3 runs 14 residues. V was pared by 3 bases and J by 4 bases, with 5 bases of the junction left unmatched. Looked up from germline, CDR1 is SGHDT and CDR2 is YYEEEE. CDR3 in amino acids: CASSSRAGGYEQYV. CDR3 nucleotides: TGTGCCAGCAGCTCCAGAGCGGGAGGATACGAGCAGTACGTC.

The chain couples TRBV24-1 to TRBJ2-1; D might be TRBD2 (6 bases). The V gene lost 3 bases and the J gene lost 2 bases, with 7 bases spanning the gap. The CDR3 is 14 amino acids. Germline V CDR1 and CDR2: KGHDR, SFDVKD. The DNA of the CDR3 is TGTGCCACCAGTGATGCGGGGACCTACAATGAGCAGTTCTTC. This gives the protein CATSDAGTYNEQFF.

This clonotype appeared once. The rearrangement links TRBV29-1 to TRBJ1-1; D is unresolved. Germline lookup yields CDR1 SQVTM and CDR2 ANQGSEA. Trimming pared 5 bases from V and 1 base from J, leaving 8 bases between. CDR3 length: 12 residues. The DNA of the CDR3 is TGCAGCGTTTGGGGTTCGAACACTGAAGCTTTCTTT. As protein: CSVWGSNTEAFF.

The chain has TRBV7-9 and TRBJ2-5; D gene ambiguous. The CDR3 totals 12 residues. The V end lost 2 bases, the J end lost 5 bases, and 6 bases lay between the germline ends. CDR1 and CDR2 from the germline V gene are SEHNR and FQNEAQ (reference sequence). CDR3 residues: CASSLIPETQYF. CDR3 nucleotide sequence: TGTGCCAGCAGCTTAATCCCGGAGACCCAGTACTTC.